This TCR beta chain emerged from a study of identical twins. This clonotype was seen more than once but under ten times. Its antigen is not known. Template switching (which added a universal primer site) was used, and cDNA carried unique molecular identifiers. TCRdb processed the 5' RACE reads anew with MiXCR; each CDR3 protein has one entry. Of roughly 350,000 distinct CDR3 sequences listed, around 9.7% are singletons. Study outcomes and limitations: The study based its conclusions on cross-sectional statistical analysis and did not follow the same donors.

Germline V gene data show CDR1 as DFQATT and CDR2 as SNEGSKA (reference sequence). Trimming removed 3 bases at V and 4 bases at J, with 8 bases between. This CDR3 is built from 12 residues. All donors were healthy, and all were Caucasian. This sequence joins TRBV20-1 and TRBJ2-3; D is unclear. Sequences were obtained from naive T cells sorted from blood. This receptor was identified in a woman in her fifties or sixties in good health. Here the CDR3 DNA reads TGCAGTGCTAGGGTCTTGGCAGATACGCAGTATTTT. It yields the protein CSARVLADTQYF.